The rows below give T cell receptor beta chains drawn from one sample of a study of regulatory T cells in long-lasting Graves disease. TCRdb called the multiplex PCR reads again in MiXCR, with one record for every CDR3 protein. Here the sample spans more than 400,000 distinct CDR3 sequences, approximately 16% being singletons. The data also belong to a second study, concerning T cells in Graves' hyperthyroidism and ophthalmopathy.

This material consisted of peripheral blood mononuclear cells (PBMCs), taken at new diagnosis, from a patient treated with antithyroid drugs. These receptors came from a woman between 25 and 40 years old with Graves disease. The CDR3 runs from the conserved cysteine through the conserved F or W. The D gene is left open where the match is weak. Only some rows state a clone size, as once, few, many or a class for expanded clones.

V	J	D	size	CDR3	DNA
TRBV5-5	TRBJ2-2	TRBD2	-	CASSLYLLAGSTGELFF	TGTGCCAGCAGCTTGTATTTACTAGCGGGAAGCACCGGGGAGCTGTTTTTT
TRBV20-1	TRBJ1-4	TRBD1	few	CSARTGGGEKLFF	TGCAGTGCACGGACAGGGGGCGGTGAAAAACTGTTTTTT
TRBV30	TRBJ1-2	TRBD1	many	CAWSQGDYGYTF	TGTGCCTGGAGCCAGGGGGACTATGGCTACACCTTC
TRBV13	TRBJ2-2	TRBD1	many	CASSPGGSNAGELFF	TGTGCCAGCAGCCCAGGGGGCTCGAACGCCGGGGAGCTGTTTTTT
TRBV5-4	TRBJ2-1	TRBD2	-	CASSSPFAGVDNEQFF	TGTGCCAGCAGCTCGCCCTTTGCGGGAGTAGACAATGAGCAGTTCTTC
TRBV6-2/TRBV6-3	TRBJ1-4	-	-	CASGGAGTATNEKLFF	TGTGCCAGCGGGGGAGCAGGGACGGCAACTAATGAAAAACTGTTTTTT
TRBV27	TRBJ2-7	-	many	CASSGPRNEQYF	TGTGCCAGCTCTGGCCCCCGGAACGAGCAGTACTTC
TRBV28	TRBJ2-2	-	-	CASSPDSGTGLQGLVNTGELFF	TGTGCCAGCAGTCCCGATTCGGGGACAGGTCTGCAGGGACTAGTGAACACCGGGGAGCTGTTTTTT
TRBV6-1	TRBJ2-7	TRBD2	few	CASRLAESSYEQYF	TGTGCCAGCCGACTAGCGGAAAGCTCCTACGAGCAGTACTTC
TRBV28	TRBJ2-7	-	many	CASSLGVSHYEQYF	TGTGCCAGCAGTCTAGGAGTATCCCACTACGAGCAGTACTTC
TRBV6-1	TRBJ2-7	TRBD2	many	CASRPSGSSNYEQYF	TGTGCCAGCAGACCTAGCGGGAGTAGTAACTACGAGCAGTACTTC
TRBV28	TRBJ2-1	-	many	CASSLPGQGGFEQFF	TGTGCCAGCAGTTTACCCGGGCAGGGGGGTTTTGAGCAGTTCTTC
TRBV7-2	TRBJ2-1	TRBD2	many	CASSYTGTSQGNEQFF	TGTGCCAGCAGCTACACGGGGACTAGCCAGGGCAATGAGCAGTTCTTC
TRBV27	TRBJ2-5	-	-	CASARADAPQETQYF	TGTGCCTCCGCTCGAGCAGACGCCCCCCAAGAGACCCAGTACTTC
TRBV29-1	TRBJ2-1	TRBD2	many	CSVEQLAGTPKEQFF	TGCAGCGTTGAACAGCTAGCGGGTACTCCCAAAGAGCAGTTCTTC
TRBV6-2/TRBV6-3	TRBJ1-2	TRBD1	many	CASSRSGTGLHTF	TGTGCCAGCAGCCGATCGGGGACAGGCCTACACACCTTC
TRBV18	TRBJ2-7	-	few	CASSPRQLYSYEQYF	TGTGCCAGCTCACCAAGACAGTTGTACTCCTACGAGCAGTACTTC
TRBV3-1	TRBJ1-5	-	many	CASSPQRPGDNQPQHF	TGTGCCAGCAGCCCTCAACGGCCAGGGGACAATCAGCCCCAGCATTTT
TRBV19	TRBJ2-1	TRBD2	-	CASSDSGRPFWFF	TGTGCCAGTAGTGACAGCGGGAGACCCTTTTGGTTCTTC
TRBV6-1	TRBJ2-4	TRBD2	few	CASSKGFTSGLAKNIQYF	TGTGCCAGCAGCAAGGGGTTTACTAGCGGGCTAGCCAAAAACATTCAGTACTTC
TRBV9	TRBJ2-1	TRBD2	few	CASSVGGTRPNEQFF	TGTGCCAGCAGCGTAGGTGGGACTAGGCCTAATGAGCAGTTCTTC
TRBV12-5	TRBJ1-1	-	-	CASGLGAGNTEAFF	TGTGCTAGTGGTTTGGGGGCGGGGAACACTGAAGCTTTCTTT
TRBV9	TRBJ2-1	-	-	CASSTPRGRGNKEQFF	TGTGCCAGCAGCACACCGAGGGGGCGGGGGAACAAGGAGCAGTTCTTC
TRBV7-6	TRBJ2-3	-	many	CASSPSPDTQYF	TGTGCCAGCAGCCCTTCGCCAGATACGCAGTATTTT
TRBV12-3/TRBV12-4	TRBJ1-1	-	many	CASGKLNTEAFF	TGTGCCAGCGGAAAGTTGAACACTGAAGCTTTCTTT
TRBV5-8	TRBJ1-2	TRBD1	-	CASSLKQGALGYTF	TGTGCCAGCAGCTTAAAACAGGGGGCATTAGGCTACACCTTC
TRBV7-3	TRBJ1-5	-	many	CASSLGGTRLNQPQHF	TGTGCCAGCAGCTTAGGTGGGACAAGACTCAATCAGCCCCAGCATTTT
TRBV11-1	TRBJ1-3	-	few	CASSRGRPPGNTIYF	TGTGCCAGCAGCCGAGGACGGCCTCCTGGAAACACCATATATTTT
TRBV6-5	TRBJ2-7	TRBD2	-	CASSYLDSGRYEQYF	TGTGCCAGCAGTTACCTGGATAGCGGGAGGTACGAGCAGTACTTC
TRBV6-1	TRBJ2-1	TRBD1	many	CACGRGLFANNEQFF	TGTGCCTGTGGCAGGGGGCTTTTTGCGAACAATGAGCAGTTCTTC
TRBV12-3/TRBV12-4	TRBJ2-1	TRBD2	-	CASEPGTSGYNEQFF	TGTGCCAGCGAGCCCGGGACTAGCGGGTACAATGAGCAGTTCTTC
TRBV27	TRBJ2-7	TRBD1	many	CASSLSWTGETYEQYF	TGTGCCAGCAGTTTATCCTGGACAGGGGAAACTTACGAGCAGTACTTC
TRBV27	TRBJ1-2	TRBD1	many	CASRRQGGGYTF	TGTGCCAGCAGGAGACAGGGAGGTGGCTACACCTTC
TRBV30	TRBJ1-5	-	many	CAWSFDGNQPQHF	TGTGCCTGGAGTTTTGATGGCAATCAGCCCCAGCATTTT
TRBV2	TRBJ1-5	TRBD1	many	CASRGTGRFHNQPQHF	TGTGCCAGCAGGGGGACAGGGCGATTTCACAATCAGCCCCAGCATTTT
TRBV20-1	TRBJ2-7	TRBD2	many	CSAEKELAAYEQYF	TGCAGTGCGGAGAAGGAACTAGCGGCCTACGAGCAGTACTTC
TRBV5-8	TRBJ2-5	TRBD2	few	CASSLGSGGRETRYF	TGTGCCAGCAGCTTGGGGTCGGGAGGGCGAGAGACCCGGTACTTC
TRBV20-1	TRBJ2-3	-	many	CSASDGGTPSTDTQYF	TGCAGTGCTAGCGACGGGGGAACACCGAGCACAGATACGCAGTATTTT
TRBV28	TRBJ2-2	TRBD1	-	CAIPGQANTGELFF	TGTGCCATCCCGGGACAGGCGAACACCGGGGAGCTGTTTTTT